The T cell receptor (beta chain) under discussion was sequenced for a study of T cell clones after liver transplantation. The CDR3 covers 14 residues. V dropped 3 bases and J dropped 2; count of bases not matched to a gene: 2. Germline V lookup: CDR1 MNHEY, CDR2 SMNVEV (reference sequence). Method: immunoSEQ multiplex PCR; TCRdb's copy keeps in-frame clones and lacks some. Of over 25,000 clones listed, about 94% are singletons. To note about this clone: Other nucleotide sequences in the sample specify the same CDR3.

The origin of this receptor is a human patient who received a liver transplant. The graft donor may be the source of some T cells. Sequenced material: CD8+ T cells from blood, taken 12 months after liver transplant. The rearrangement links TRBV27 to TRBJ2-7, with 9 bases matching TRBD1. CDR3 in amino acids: CASSFGTGTYEQYF. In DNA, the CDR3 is TGTGCCAGCAGTTTCGGGACAGGGACCTACGAGCAGTACTTC.